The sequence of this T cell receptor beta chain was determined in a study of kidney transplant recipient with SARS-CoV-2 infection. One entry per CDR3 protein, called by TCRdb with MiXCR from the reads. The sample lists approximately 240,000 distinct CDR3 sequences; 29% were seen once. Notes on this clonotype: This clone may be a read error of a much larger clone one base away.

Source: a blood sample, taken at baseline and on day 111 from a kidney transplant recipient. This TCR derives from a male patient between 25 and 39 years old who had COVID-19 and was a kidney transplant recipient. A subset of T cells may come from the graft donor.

CDR3 sequence: CASSHRDIGDERYF. CDR3 DNA: TGTGCCAGCAGCCACCGGGACATAGGGGACGAGCGGTACTTC. The chain links TRBV27 to TRBJ2-7; D might be TRBD1 (6 bases). Germline V gene data show CDR1 as MNHEY and CDR2 as SMNVEV (reference sequence). This CDR3 has 14 amino acids.